This paragraph reports one TCR beta chain. Its specificity is unknown. One end of the junction fails to match germline, which may point to a read error. This specimen comes from a study of regulatory T cells in long-lasting Graves disease. Study results and limitations: Preferential use of TRBV28, TRBJ1-2 and TRBJ2-5 was seen in persistent disease.

Germline V lookup: CDR1 MNHNS, CDR2 SASEGT. CDR3 length: 14 residues. As to time point: persistent/refractory GD, antithyroid drugs over 5 years with positive TRAb. Preparation of the TCR library used RNA extracted from PBMCs. Construction of TCR beta libraries relied on iRepertoire HTBI primers and on Arm-PCR targeting CDR3 regions. TCRdb reanalysed the multiplex PCR reads using MiXCR and keeps one entry per CDR3 protein. Of a few hundred thousand distinct CDR3 sequences in the sample, about 20% are singletons; the top ten hold roughly 26%. This clonotype was obtained from a female donor with Graves disease. The sequenced sample was peripheral blood mononuclear cells (PBMCs), obtained when the disease was refractory, from a patient treated with antithyroid drugs. The gene calls are TRBV6-1 and TRBJ1-2, with TRBD1 matching over 8 bases. The CDR3 coding sequence is TGTGCCGGCAGTGCCACGACAGGGGACTATGGCTACACCTTC. This codes for CAGSATTGDYGYTF.